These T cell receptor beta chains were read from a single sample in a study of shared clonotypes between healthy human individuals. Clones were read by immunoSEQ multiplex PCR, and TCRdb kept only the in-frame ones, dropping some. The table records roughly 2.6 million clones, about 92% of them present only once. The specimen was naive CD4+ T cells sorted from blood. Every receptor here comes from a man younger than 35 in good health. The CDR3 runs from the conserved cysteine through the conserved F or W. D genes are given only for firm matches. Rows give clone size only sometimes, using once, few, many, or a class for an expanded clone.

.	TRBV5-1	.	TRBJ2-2	TGCGCCAGCAGCTTATCCGGGATTAACACCGGGGAGCTGTTTTTT	CASSLSGINTGELFF
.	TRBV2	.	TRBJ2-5	TGTGCCAGCAACCCCCAGGCGGGGGCCCAAGAGACCCAGTACTTC	CASNPQAGAQETQYF
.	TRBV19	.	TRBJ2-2	TGTGCCACAAACCGGGACTCGAACACCGGGGAGCTGTTTTTT	CATNRDSNTGELFF
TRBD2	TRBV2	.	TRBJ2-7	TGTGCCAGCACAACTAGCGGGAGGTACGAGCAGTACTTC	CASTTSGRYEQYF
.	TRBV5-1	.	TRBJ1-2	TGCGCCAGCAGCTTTGATCTGGGGGCAGGGCAGGGCTACACCTTC	CASSFDLGAGQGYTF
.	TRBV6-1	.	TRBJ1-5	TGTGCCAGCAGTGAAAGAGGCAAACCGGACAATCAGCCCCAGCATTTT	CASSERGKPDNQPQHF
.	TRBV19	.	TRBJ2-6	TGTGCCAGTAGTGAGGGATTTCGAGCCAACGTCCTGACTTTC	CASSEGFRANVLTF
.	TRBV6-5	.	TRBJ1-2	TGTGCCAGCAGTGGAGGGTATGGCTACACCTTC	CASSGGYGYTF
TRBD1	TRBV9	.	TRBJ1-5	TGTGCCAGCAGCGGGACAGGGAGGCGCAATCAGCCCCAGCATTTT	CASSGTGRRNQPQHF
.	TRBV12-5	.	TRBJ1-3	TGTGCTAGTGGTACCGCGTCTGGCCCCTCTGGAAACACCATATATTTT	CASGTASGPSGNTIYF
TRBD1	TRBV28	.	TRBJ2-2	TGTGCCAGCAGTCGGCAGGGGGCAGGGTTGGCCGGGGAGCTGTTTTTT	CASSRQGAGLAGELFF
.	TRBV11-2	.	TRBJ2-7	TGTGCCAGCAGCCCTCTCAACTACGAGCAGTACTTC	CASSPLNYEQYF
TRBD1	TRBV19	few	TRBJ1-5	TGTGCCAGTAGTCTCTCCCGGACAGGGTCCCAGCATTTT	CASSLSRTGSQHF
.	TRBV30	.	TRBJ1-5	TGTGCCTGGAGTTCGGCCCTGGATCAGCCCCAGCATTTT	CAWSSALDQPQHF
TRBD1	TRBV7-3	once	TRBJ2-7	TGTGCCAGCAGCCCGGGGACAGATCCTTCCGAGCAGTACTTC	CASSPGTDPSEQYF
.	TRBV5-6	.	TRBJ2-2	TGTGCCAGCACCTTAACATGGACAGTGTCACACACCGGGGAGCTGTTTTTT	CASTLTWTVSHTGELFF
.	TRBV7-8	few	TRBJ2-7	TGTGCCAGCACCCCGCTGATCCACGAGCAGTACTTC	CASTPLIHEQYF
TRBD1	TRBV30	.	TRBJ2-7	TGTGCCTGGAGCCGGACAGGACATTCTTGGGACTTC	CAWSRTGHSWDF
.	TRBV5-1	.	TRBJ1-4	TGCGCCAGCAGCCTGCTCGGGTCTAATGAAAAACTGTTTTTT	CASSLLGSNEKLFF
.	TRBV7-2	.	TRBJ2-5	TGTGCCAGCAGCTTAGACAGCCCCCAAGAGACCCAGTACTTC	CASSLDSPQETQYF
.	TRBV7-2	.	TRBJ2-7	TGTGCCAGCAGCTCCTCGGGAATGGCATCCTACGAGCAGTACTTC	CASSSSGMASYEQYF
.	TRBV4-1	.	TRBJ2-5	TGCGCCAGCAGCCAATCCGGGACTGGTAAAGAGACCCAGTACTTC	CASSQSGTGKETQYF
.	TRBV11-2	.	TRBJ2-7	TGTGCCAGCAGCGCTCAGCAGGGTAGCTACGAGCAGTACTTC	CASSAQQGSYEQYF
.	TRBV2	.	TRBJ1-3	TGTGCCAGCAGTGAGGGAAGATTTAGTGGAAACACCATATATTTT	CASSEGRFSGNTIYF
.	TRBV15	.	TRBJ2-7	TGTGCCACCAGCAACCCCGGGAGCCGTTCCTACGAGCAGTACTTC	CATSNPGSRSYEQYF
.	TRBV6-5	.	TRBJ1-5	TGTGCCAGCAGTGTCCTACAGGGATTAAGGCCCCAGCATTTT	CASSVLQGLRPQHF
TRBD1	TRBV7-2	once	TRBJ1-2	TGTGCCAGCAGCTTAAATCAGGCAGGGGGCGGGAATGGCTACACCTTC	CASSLNQAGGGNGYTF
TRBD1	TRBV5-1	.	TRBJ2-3	TGCGCCAGCAGCTCACGGACAGGGATCACAGATACGCAGTATTTT	CASSSRTGITDTQYF
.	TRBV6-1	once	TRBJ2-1	TGTGCCAGCAGTGGGCGGCCGAGCTCCTACAATGAGCAGTTCTTC	CASSGRPSSYNEQFF
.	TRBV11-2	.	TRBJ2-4	TGTGCCAGCAGCTTAGATGCCGGGACGGCTGGTGCCAAAAACATTCAGTACTTC	CASSLDAGTAGAKNIQYF
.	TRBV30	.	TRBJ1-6	TGTGCCTGGGGACGGGATAATTCACCCCTCCACTTT	CAWGRDNSPLHF
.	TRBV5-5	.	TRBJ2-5	TGTGCCAGCAGCTCTCCAGGGATCCAAGAGACCCAGTACTTC	CASSSPGIQETQYF
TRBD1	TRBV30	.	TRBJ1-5	TGTGCCTGGAGTGGCAGGACAGGGGACAATCAGCCCCAGCATTTT	CAWSGRTGDNQPQHF
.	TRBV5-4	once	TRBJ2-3	TGTACCAGCAGCTCAGGGGGGGCCCCAGATACGCAGTATTTT	CTSSSGGAPDTQYF
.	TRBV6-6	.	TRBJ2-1	TGTGCCAGCGAGGCAAGGACCTACAATGAGCAGTTCTTC	CASEARTYNEQFF
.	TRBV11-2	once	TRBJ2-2	TGTGCCACCTCAAGGGGTAACACCGGGGAGCTGTTTTTT	CATSRGNTGELFF
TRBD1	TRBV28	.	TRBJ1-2	TGTGCCAGCAGTTTACAGACAGGGGGCGTCTATGGCTACACCTTC	CASSLQTGGVYGYTF
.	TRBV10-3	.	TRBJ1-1	TGTGCCATCAGATCAGGGTACACTGAAGCTTTCTTT	CAIRSGYTEAFF
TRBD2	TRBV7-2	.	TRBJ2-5	TGTGCCAGCAGCTACCATATAGCGGGGGTCCAAGAGACCCAGTACTTC	CASSYHIAGVQETQYF
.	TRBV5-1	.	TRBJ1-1	TGCGCCAGCAGGGGGGACACCGGGCCCACTGAAGCTTTCTTT	CASRGDTGPTEAFF
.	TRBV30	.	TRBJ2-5	TGTGCCTGGACCCGATCGGGGGAGACCCAGTACTTC	CAWTRSGETQYF
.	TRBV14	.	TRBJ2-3	TGTGTCAGCAGCCAAGTGGGGGGGCGCGGCACAGATACGCAGTATTTT	CVSSQVGGRGTDTQYF
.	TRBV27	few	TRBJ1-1	TGTGCCAGCAGTCCCTTGGGAGGGGCCGACACTGAAGCTTTCTTT	CASSPLGGADTEAFF
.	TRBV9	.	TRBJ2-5	TGTGCCAGCAGCGTAGGGGACCTAGCAGGGACCCAGTACTTC	CASSVGDLAGTQYF
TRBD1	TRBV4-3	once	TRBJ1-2	TGCGCCAGCAGCCAAGGTCTTCAGGGGGTACTCTATGGCTACACCTTC	CASSQGLQGVLYGYTF
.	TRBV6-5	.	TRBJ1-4	TGTGCCAGCAGTCCACAGGGTACTAGCGAAAAACTGTTTTTT	CASSPQGTSEKLFF
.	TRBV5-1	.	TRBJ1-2	TGCGCCAGCGGTAGGGACACCACTAACTATGGCTACACCTTC	CASGRDTTNYGYTF
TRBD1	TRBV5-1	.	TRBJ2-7	TGCGCCAGCAGCTGGACGACAGGGACCGGCTACGAGCAGTACTTC	CASSWTTGTGYEQYF
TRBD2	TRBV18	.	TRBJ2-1	TGTGCCAGCTCACCAACGAGGGCACTAGCGGCCTTTAATGAGCAGTTCTTC	CASSPTRALAAFNEQFF
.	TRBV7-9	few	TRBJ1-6	TGTGCCAGCAGCTTAGGGGCCGGTTCACCCCTCCACTTT	CASSLGAGSPLHF
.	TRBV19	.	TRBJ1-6	TGTGCCAGTAGCTCAGGGTACGGGGATTCACCCCTCCACTTT	CASSSGYGDSPLHF
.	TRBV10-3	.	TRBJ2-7	TGTGCCACCACTCCGGGCCCGGCCTACGAGCAGTACTTC	CATTPGPAYEQYF
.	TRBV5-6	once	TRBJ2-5	TGTGCCAGCAGCTTGGCGGCCCCGCCAAGTGAGACCCAGTACTTC	CASSLAAPPSETQYF